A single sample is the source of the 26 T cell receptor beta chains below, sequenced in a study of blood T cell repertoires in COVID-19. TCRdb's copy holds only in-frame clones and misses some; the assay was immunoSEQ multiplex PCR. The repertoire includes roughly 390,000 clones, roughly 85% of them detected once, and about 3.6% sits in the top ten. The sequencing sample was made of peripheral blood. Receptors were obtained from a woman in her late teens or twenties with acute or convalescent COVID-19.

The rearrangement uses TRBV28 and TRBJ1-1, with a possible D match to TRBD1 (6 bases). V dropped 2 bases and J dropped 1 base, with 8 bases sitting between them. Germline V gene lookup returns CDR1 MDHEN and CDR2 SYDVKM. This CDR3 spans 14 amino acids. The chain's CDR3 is CASSLTGSNTEAFF. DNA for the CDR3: TGTGCCAGCAGTTTAACAGGGTCGAACACTGAAGCTTTCTTT.

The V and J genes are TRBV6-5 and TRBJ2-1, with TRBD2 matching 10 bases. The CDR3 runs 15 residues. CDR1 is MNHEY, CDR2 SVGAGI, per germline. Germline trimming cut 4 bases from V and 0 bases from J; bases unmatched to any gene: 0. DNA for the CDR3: TGTGCCAGCAGTTCTAGCGGGAGCTCCTACAATGAGCAGTTCTTC. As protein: CASSSSGSSYNEQFF.

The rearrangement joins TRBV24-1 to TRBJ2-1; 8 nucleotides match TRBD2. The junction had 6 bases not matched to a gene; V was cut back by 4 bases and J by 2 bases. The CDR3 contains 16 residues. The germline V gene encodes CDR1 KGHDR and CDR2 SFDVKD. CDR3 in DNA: TGTGCCACCAGTGAACGACTAGCGAAGACCTACAATGAGCAGTTCTTC. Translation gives CATSERLAKTYNEQFF.

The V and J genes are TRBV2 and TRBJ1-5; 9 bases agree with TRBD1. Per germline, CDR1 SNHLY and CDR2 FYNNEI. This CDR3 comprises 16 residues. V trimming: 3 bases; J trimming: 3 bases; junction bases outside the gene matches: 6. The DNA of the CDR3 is TGTGCCAGCAGTGATTCCGACAGGGGGATCAATCAGCCCCAGCATTTT. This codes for CASSDSDRGINQPQHF.

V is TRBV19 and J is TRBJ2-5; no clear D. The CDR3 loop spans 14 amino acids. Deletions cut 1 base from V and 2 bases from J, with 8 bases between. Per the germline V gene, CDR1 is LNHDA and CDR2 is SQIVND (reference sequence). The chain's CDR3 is CASSIVGEQETQYF. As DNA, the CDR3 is TGTGCCAGTAGTATAGTAGGAGAACAAGAGACCCAGTACTTC.

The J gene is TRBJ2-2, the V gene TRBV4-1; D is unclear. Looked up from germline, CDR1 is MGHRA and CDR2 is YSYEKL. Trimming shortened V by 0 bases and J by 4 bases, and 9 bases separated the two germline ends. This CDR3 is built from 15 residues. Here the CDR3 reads CASSQERVFTGELFF. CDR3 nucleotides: TGCGCCAGCAGCCAAGAACGGGTCTTCACCGGGGAGCTGTTTTTT.

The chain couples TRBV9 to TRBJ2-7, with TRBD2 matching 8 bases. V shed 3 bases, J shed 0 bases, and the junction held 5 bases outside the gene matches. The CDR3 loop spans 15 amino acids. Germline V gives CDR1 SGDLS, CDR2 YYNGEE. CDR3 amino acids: CASSASGSSSYEQYF. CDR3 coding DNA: TGTGCCAGCAGCGCCAGCGGGAGCAGCTCCTACGAGCAGTACTTC.

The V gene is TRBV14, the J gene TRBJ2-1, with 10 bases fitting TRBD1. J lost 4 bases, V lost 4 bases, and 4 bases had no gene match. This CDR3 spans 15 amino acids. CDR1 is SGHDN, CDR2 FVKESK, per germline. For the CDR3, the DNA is TGTGCCAGCAGCCCGGACAGGGGGGGGTACAATGAGCAGTTCTTC. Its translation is CASSPDRGGYNEQFF.

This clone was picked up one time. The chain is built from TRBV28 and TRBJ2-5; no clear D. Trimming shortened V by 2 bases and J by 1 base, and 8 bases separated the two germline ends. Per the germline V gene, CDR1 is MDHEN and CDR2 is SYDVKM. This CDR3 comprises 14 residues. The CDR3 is CASSLLDTQETQYF. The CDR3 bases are TGTGCCAGCAGTTTACTCGACACCCAAGAGACCCAGTACTTC.

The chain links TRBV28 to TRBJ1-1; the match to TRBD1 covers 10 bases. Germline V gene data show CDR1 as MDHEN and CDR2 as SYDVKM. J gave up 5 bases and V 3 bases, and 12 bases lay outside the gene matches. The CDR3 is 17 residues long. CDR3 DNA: TGTGCCAGCAGTTTTCCCGGGACAGGGGTTTCGAGGACTGAAGCTTTCTTT. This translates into CASSFPGTGVSRTEAFF.

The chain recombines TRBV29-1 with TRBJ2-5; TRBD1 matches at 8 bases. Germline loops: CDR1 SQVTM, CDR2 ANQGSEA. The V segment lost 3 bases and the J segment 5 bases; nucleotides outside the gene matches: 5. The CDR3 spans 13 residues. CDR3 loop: CSVESRGHETQYF. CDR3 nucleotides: TGCAGCGTTGAGTCCAGGGGGCACGAGACCCAGTACTTC.

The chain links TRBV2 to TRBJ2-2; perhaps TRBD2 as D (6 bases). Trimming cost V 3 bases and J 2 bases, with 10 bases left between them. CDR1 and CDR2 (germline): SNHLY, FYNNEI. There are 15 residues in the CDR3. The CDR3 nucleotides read TGTGCCAGCAGTGAGGGACTCACAAACACCGGGGAGCTGTTTTTT. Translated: CASSEGLTNTGELFF.

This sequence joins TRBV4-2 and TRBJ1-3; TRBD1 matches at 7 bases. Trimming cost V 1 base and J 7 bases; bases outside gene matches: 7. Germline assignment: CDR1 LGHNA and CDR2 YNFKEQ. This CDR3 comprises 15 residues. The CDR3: CASSQAGDSDNTIYF. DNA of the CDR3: TGTGCCAGCAGCCAAGCGGGGGACAGCGATAACACCATATATTTT.

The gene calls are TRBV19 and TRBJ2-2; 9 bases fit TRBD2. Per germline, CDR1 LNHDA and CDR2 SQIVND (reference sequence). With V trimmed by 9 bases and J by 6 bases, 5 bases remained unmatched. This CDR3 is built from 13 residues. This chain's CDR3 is CASNRLAAGELFF. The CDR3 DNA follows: TGTGCCAGCAATAGACTAGCGGCCGGGGAGCTGTTTTTT. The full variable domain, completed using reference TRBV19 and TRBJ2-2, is DGGITQSPKYLFRKEGQNVTLSCEQNLNHDAMYWYRQDPGQGLRLIYYSQIVNDFQKGDIAEGYSVSREKKESFPLTVTSAQKNPTAFYLCASNRLAAGELFFGEGSRLTVL.

CDR3 in DNA: TGTGCCAGCAGTGAAGGCGGCAGGGTCGGGGAAAAACTGTTTTTT. Translation gives CASSEGGRVGEKLFF. The chain employs TRBV2 and TRBJ1-4; D might be TRBD1 (5 bases). The CDR3 has 15 residues. Between the trimmed V and J ends, which lost 1 base and 8 bases, there was a span of 14 bases. Per germline, CDR1 SNHLY and CDR2 FYNNEI. Full variable domain (remainder filled in from reference TRBV2 and TRBJ1-4): EPEVTQTPSHQVTQMGQEVILRCVPISNHLYFYWYRQILGQKVEFLVSFYNNEISEKSEIFDDQFSVERPDGSNFTLKIRSTKLEDSAMYFCASSEGGRVGEKLFFGSGTQLSVL.

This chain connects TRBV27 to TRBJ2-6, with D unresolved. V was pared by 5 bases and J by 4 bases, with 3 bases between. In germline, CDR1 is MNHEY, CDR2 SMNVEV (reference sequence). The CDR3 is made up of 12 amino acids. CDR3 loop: CASSPGANVLTF. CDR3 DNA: TGTGCCAGCAGTCCGGGGGCCAACGTCCTGACTTTC.

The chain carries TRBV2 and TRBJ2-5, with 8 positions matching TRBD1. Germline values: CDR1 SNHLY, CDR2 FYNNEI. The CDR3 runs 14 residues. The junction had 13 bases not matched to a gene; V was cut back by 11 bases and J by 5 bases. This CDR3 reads CACTVTGGRETQYF. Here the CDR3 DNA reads TGTGCCTGTACGGTAACAGGGGGTCGGGAGACCCAGTACTTC.

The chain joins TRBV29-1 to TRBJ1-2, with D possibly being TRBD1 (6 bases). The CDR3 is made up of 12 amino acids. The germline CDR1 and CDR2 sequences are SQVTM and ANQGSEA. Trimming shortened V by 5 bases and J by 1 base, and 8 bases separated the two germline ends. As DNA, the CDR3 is TGCAGCGTTAACAGGGTTAACTATGGCTACACCTTC. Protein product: CSVNRVNYGYTF.

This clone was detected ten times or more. The CDR3 DNA follows: TGTGCCTGGAGCCGCCCCGGGACAGCTAATTCACCCCTCCACTTT. Its translation: CAWSRPGTANSPLHF. The chain recombines TRBV30 with TRBJ1-6; 7 bases are shared with TRBD1. Germline-derived CDR1 and CDR2 are GTSNPN and SVGIG (reference sequence). The CDR3 has 15 residues. The V gene end was trimmed by 3 bases and the J gene end by 6 bases; junction bases not matched to a gene: 8.

CDR3 sequence reads: CASSSPGLAGVKSYEQYF. The CDR3 coding sequence is TGTGCCAGCAGTTCACCGGGACTAGCGGGAGTGAAGAGCTACGAGCAGTACTTC. This chain links TRBV28 with TRBJ2-7; 14 bases fit TRBD2. The V and J ends lost 4 bases and 3 bases, in that order; junction bases with no gene match: 11. The CDR3 is 18 residues long. CDR1 and CDR2 from the germline V gene are MDHEN and SYDVKM.

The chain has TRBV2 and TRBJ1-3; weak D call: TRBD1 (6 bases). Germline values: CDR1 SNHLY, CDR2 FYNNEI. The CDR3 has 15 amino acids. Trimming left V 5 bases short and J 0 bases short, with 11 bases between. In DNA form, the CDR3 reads TGTGCCAGCAGTCCTGACAGGAGCTCTGGAAACACCATATATTTT. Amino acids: CASSPDRSSGNTIYF.

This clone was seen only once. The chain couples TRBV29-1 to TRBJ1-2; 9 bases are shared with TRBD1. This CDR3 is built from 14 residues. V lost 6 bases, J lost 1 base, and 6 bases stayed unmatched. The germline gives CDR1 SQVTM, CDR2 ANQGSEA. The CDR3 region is CSVLHRGLNYGYTF. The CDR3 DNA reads TGCAGCGTCTTGCACAGGGGGCTTAACTATGGCTACACCTTC.

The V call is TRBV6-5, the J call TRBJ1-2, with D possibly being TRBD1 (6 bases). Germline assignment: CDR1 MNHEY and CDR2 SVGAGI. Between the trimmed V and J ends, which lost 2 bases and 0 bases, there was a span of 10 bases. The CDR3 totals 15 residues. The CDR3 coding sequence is TGTGCCAGCAGTTACGTGGGGGCTCCTAACTATGGCTACACCTTC. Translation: CASSYVGAPNYGYTF.

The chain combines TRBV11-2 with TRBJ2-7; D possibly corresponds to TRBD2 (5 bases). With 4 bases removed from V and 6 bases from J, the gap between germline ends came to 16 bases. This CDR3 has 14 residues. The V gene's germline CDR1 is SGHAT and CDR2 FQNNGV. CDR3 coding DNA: TGTGCCAGCAGCTCTCCCCGAGGGCTCTCCGAGCAGTACTTC. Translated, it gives CASSSPRGLSEQYF.

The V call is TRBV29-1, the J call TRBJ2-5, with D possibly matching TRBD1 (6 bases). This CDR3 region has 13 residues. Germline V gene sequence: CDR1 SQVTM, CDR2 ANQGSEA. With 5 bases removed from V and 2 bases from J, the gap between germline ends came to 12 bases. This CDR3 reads CSVSRRGQETQYF. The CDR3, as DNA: TGCAGCGTTTCACGCAGGGGACAAGAGACCCAGTACTTC.

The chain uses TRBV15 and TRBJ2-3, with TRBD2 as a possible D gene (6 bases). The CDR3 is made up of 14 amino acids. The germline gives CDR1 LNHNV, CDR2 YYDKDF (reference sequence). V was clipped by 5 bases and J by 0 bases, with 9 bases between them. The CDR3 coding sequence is TGTGCCACCAGCGTGGGGGGTAGCACAGATACGCAGTATTTT. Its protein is CATSVGGSTDTQYF.